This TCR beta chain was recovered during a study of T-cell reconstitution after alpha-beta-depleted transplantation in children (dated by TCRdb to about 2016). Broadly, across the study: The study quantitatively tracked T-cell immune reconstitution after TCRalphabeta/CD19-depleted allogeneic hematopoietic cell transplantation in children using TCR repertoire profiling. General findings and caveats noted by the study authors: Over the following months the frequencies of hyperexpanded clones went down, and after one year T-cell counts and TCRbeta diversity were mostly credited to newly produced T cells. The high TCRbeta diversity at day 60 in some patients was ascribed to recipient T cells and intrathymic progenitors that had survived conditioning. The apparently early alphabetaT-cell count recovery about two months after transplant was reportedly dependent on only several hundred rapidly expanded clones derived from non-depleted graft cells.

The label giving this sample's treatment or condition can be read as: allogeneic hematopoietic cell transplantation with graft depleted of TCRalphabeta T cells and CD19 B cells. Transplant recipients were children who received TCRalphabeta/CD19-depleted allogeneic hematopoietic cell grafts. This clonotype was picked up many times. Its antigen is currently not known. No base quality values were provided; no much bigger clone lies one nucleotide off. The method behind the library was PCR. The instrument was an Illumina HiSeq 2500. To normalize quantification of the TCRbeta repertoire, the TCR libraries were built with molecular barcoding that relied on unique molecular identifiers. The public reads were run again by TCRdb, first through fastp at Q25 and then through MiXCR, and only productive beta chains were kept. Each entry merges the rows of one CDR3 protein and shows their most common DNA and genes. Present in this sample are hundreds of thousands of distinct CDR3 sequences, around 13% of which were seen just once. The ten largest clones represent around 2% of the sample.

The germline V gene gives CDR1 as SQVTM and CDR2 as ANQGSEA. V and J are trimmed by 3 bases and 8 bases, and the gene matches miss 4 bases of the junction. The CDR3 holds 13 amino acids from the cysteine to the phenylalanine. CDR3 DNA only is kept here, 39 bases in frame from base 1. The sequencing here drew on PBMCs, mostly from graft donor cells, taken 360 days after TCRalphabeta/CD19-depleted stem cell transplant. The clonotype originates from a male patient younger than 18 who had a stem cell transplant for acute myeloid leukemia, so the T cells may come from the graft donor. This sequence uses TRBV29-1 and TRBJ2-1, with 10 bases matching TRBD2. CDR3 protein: CSVEGLAMDEQFF. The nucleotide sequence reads TGCAGCGTTGAGGGACTAGCGATGGATGAGCAGTTCTTC.